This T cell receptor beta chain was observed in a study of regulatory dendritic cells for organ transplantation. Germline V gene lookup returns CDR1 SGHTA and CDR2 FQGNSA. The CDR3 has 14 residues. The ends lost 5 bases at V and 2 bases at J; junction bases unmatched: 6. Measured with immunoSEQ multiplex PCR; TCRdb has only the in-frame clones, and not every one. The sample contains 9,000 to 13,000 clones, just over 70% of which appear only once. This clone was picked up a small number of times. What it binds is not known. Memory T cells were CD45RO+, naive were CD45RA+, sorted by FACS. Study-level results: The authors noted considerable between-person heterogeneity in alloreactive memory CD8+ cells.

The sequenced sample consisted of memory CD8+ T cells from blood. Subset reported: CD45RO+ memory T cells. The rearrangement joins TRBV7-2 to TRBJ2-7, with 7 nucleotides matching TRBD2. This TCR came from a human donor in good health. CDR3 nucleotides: TGTGCCAGCAGCCCCTGGGGAGGGGCCTACGAGCAGTACTTC. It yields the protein CASSPWGGAYEQYF.